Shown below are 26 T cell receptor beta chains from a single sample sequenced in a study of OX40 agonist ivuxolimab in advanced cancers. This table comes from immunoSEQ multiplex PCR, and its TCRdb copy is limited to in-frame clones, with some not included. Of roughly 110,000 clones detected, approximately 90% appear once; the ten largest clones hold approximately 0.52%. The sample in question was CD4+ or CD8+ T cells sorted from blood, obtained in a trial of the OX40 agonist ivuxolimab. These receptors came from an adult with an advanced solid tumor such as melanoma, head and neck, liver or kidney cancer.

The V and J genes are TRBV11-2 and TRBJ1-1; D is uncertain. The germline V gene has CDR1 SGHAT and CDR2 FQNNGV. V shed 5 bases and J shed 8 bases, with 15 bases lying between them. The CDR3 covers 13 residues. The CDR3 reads CASSRTQVIEAFF. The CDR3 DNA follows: TGTGCCAGCAGCCGGACCCAAGTGATAGAAGCTTTCTTT. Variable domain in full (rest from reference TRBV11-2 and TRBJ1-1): EAGVAQSPRYKIIEKRQSVAFWCNPISGHATLYWYQQILGQGPKLLIQFQNNGVVDDSQLPKDRFSAERLKGVDSTLKIQPAKLEDSAVYLCASSRTQVIEAFFGQGTRLTVV.

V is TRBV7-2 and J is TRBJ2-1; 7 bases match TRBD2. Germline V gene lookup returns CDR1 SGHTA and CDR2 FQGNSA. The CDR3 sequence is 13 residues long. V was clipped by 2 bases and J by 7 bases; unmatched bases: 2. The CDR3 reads CASSLSGVNEQFF. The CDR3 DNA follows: TGTGCCAGCAGCTTAAGCGGGGTGAATGAGCAGTTCTTC.

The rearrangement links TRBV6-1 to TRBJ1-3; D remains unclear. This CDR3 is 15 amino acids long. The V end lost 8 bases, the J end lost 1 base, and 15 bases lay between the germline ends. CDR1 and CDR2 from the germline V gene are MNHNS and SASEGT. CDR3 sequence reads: CASFRNRGSGNTIYF. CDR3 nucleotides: TGTGCCAGCTTTCGGAATAGAGGGTCTGGAAACACCATATATTTT.

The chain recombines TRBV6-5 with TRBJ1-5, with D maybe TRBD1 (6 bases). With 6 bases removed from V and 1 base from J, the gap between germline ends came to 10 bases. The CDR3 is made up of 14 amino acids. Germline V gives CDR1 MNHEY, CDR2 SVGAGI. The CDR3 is CASRLTGSNQPQHF. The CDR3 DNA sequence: TGTGCCAGCAGGCTTACAGGGAGCAATCAGCCCCAGCATTTT.

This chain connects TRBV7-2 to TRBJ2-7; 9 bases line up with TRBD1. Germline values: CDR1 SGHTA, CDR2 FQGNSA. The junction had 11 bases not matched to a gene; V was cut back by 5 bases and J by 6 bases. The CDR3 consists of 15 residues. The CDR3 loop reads CASSRPTGGSAEQYF. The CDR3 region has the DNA TGTGCCAGCAGCCGACCGACAGGGGGTAGCGCCGAGCAGTACTTC. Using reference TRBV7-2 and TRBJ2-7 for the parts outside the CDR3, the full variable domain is GAGVSQSPSNKVTEKGKDVELRCDPISGHTALYWYRQSLGQGLEFLIYFQGNSAPDKSGLPSDRFSAERTGGSVSTLTIQRTQQEDSAVYLCASSRPTGGSAEQYFGPGTRLTVT.

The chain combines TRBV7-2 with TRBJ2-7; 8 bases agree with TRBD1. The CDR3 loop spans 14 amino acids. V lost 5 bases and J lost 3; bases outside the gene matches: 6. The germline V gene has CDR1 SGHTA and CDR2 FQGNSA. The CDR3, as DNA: TGTGCCAGCAGCCCCGACAGGGGCGGCTACGAGCAGTACTTC. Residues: CASSPDRGGYEQYF.

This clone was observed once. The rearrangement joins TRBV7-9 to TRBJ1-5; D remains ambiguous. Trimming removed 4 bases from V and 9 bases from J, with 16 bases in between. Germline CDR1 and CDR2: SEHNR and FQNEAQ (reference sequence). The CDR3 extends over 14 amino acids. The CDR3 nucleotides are TGTGCCAGCAGCTCCGAGTCATCCCGGAGGCCCCAGCATTTT. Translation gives CASSSESSRRPQHF.

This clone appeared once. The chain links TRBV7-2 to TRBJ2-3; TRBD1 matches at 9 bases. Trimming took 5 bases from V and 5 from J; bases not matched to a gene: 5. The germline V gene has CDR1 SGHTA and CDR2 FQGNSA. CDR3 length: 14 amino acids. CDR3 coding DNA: TGTGCCAGCAGCGAGGGACAGGGAAGAGATACGCAGTATTTT. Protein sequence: CASSEGQGRDTQYF.

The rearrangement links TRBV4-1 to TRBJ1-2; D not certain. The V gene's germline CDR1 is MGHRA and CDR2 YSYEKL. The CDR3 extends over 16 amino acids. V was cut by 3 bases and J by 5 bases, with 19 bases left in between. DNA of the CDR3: TGCGCCAGCAGCCATAAATTCACGGAGCTGAGTTATGGCTACACCTTC. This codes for CASSHKFTELSYGYTF.

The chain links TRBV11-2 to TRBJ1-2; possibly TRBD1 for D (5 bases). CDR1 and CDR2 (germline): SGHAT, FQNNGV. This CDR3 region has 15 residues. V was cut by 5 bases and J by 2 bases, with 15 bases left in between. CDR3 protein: CASSNPRDVNYGYTF. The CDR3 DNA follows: TGTGCCAGCAGCAACCCCAGGGACGTAAACTATGGCTACACCTTC.

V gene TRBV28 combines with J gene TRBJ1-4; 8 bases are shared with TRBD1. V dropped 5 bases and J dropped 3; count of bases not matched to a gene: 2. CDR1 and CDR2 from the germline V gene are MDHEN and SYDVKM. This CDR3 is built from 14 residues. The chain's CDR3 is CASSTGGSNEKLFF. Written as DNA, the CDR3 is TGTGCCAGCAGTACAGGGGGTTCTAATGAAAAACTGTTTTTT.

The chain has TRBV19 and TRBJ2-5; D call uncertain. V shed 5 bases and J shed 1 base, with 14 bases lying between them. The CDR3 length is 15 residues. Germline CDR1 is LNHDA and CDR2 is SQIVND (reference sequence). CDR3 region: CASSASGFGQETQYF. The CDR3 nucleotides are TGTGCCAGTAGTGCCTCCGGGTTCGGCCAAGAGACCCAGTACTTC.

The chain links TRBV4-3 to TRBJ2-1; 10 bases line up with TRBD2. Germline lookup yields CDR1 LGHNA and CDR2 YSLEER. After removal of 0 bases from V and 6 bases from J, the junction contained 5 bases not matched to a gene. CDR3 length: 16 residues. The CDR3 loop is CASSQDQRGGLNEQFF. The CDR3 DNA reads TGCGCCAGCAGCCAAGATCAGCGGGGGGGTCTCAATGAGCAGTTCTTC.

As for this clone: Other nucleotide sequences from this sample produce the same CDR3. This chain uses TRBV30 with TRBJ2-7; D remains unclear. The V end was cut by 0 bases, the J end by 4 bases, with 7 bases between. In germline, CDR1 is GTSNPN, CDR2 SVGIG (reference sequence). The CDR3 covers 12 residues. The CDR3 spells CAWSVSLYEQYF. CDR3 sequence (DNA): TGTGCCTGGAGTGTAAGCCTGTACGAGCAGTACTTC.

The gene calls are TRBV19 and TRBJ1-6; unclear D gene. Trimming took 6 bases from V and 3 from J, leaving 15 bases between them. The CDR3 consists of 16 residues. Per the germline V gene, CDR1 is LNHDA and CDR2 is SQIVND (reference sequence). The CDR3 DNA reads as TGTGCCAGTAGCCACCTCCCGGGTCTCTATAATTCACCCCTCCACTTT. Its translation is CASSHLPGLYNSPLHF.

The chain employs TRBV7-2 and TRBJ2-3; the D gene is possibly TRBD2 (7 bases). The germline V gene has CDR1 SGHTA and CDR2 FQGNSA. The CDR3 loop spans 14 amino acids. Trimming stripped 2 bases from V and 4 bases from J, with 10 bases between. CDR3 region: CASSLRGGSDTQYF. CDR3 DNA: TGTGCCAGCAGCTTAAGGGGGGGGTCAGATACGCAGTATTTT. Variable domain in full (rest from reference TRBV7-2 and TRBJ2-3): GAGVSQSPSNKVTEKGKDVELRCDPISGHTALYWYRQSLGQGLEFLIYFQGNSAPDKSGLPSDRFSAERTGGSVSTLTIQRTQQEDSAVYLCASSLRGGSDTQYFGPGTRLTVL.

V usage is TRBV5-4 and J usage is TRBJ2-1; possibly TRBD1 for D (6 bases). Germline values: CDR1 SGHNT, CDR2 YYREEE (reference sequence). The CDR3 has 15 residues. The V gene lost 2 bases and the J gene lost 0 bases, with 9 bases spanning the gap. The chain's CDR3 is CASSLGGSSYNEQFF. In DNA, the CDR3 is TGTGCCAGCAGCTTAGGGGGTAGCTCCTACAATGAGCAGTTCTTC.

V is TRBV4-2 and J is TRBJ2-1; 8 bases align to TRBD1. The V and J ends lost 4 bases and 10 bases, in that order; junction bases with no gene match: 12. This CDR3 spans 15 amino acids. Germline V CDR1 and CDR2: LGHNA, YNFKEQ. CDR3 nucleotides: TGTGCCAGCAGCCGTTCCGGGACAGGATTGGGAGAGCAGTTCTTC. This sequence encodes CASSRSGTGLGEQFF.

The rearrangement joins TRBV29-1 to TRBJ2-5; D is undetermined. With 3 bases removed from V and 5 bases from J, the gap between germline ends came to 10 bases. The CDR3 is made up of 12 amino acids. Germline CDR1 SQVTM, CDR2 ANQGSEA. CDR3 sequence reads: CSVDPRRETQYF. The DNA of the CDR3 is TGCAGCGTTGACCCTAGAAGGGAGACCCAGTACTTC.

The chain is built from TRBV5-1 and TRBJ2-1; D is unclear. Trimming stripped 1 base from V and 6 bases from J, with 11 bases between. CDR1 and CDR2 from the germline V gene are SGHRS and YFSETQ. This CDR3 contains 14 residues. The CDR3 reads CASSLTMGFNEQFF. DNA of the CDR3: TGCGCCAGCAGCTTGACGATGGGGTTCAATGAGCAGTTCTTC.

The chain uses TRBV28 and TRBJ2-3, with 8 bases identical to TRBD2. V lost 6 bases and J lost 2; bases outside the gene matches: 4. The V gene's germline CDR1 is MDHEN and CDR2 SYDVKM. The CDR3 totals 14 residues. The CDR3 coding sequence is TGTGCCAGCAGGACGGGGGGGCACACAGATACGCAGTATTTT. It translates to CASRTGGHTDTQYF.

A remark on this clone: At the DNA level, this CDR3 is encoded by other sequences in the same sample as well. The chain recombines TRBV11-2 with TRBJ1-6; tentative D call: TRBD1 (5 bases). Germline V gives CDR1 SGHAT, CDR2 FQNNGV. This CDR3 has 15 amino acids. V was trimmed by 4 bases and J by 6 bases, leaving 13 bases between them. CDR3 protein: CASSSQGRGNSPLHF. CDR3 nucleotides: TGTGCCAGCAGCTCCCAGGGACGTGGTAATTCACCCCTCCACTTT.

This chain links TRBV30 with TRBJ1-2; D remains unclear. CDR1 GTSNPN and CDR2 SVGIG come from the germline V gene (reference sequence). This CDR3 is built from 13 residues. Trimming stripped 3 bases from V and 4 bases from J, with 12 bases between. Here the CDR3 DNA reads TGTGCCTGGAGGGATAACCTCCCCTATGGCTACACCTTC. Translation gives CAWRDNLPYGYTF.

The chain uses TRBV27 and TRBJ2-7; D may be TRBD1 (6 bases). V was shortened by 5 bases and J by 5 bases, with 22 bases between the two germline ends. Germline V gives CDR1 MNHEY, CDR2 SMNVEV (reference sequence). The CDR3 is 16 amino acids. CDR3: CASSRGGGQGEDEQYF. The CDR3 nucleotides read TGTGCCAGCAGTCGAGGGGGTGGTCAGGGTGAGGACGAGCAGTACTTC.

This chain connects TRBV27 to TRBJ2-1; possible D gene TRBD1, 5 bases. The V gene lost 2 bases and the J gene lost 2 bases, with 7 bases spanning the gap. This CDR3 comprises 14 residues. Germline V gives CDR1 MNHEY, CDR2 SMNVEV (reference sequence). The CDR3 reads CASSLTRAYNEQFF. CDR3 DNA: TGTGCCAGCAGTTTAACCAGGGCCTACAATGAGCAGTTCTTC.

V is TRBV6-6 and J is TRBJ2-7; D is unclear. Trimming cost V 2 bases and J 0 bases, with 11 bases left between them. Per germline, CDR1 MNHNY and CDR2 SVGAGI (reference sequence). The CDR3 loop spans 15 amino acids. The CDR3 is CASSYRRPSSYEQYF. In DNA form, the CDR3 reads TGTGCCAGCAGTTACCGACGGCCGAGCTCCTACGAGCAGTACTTC.